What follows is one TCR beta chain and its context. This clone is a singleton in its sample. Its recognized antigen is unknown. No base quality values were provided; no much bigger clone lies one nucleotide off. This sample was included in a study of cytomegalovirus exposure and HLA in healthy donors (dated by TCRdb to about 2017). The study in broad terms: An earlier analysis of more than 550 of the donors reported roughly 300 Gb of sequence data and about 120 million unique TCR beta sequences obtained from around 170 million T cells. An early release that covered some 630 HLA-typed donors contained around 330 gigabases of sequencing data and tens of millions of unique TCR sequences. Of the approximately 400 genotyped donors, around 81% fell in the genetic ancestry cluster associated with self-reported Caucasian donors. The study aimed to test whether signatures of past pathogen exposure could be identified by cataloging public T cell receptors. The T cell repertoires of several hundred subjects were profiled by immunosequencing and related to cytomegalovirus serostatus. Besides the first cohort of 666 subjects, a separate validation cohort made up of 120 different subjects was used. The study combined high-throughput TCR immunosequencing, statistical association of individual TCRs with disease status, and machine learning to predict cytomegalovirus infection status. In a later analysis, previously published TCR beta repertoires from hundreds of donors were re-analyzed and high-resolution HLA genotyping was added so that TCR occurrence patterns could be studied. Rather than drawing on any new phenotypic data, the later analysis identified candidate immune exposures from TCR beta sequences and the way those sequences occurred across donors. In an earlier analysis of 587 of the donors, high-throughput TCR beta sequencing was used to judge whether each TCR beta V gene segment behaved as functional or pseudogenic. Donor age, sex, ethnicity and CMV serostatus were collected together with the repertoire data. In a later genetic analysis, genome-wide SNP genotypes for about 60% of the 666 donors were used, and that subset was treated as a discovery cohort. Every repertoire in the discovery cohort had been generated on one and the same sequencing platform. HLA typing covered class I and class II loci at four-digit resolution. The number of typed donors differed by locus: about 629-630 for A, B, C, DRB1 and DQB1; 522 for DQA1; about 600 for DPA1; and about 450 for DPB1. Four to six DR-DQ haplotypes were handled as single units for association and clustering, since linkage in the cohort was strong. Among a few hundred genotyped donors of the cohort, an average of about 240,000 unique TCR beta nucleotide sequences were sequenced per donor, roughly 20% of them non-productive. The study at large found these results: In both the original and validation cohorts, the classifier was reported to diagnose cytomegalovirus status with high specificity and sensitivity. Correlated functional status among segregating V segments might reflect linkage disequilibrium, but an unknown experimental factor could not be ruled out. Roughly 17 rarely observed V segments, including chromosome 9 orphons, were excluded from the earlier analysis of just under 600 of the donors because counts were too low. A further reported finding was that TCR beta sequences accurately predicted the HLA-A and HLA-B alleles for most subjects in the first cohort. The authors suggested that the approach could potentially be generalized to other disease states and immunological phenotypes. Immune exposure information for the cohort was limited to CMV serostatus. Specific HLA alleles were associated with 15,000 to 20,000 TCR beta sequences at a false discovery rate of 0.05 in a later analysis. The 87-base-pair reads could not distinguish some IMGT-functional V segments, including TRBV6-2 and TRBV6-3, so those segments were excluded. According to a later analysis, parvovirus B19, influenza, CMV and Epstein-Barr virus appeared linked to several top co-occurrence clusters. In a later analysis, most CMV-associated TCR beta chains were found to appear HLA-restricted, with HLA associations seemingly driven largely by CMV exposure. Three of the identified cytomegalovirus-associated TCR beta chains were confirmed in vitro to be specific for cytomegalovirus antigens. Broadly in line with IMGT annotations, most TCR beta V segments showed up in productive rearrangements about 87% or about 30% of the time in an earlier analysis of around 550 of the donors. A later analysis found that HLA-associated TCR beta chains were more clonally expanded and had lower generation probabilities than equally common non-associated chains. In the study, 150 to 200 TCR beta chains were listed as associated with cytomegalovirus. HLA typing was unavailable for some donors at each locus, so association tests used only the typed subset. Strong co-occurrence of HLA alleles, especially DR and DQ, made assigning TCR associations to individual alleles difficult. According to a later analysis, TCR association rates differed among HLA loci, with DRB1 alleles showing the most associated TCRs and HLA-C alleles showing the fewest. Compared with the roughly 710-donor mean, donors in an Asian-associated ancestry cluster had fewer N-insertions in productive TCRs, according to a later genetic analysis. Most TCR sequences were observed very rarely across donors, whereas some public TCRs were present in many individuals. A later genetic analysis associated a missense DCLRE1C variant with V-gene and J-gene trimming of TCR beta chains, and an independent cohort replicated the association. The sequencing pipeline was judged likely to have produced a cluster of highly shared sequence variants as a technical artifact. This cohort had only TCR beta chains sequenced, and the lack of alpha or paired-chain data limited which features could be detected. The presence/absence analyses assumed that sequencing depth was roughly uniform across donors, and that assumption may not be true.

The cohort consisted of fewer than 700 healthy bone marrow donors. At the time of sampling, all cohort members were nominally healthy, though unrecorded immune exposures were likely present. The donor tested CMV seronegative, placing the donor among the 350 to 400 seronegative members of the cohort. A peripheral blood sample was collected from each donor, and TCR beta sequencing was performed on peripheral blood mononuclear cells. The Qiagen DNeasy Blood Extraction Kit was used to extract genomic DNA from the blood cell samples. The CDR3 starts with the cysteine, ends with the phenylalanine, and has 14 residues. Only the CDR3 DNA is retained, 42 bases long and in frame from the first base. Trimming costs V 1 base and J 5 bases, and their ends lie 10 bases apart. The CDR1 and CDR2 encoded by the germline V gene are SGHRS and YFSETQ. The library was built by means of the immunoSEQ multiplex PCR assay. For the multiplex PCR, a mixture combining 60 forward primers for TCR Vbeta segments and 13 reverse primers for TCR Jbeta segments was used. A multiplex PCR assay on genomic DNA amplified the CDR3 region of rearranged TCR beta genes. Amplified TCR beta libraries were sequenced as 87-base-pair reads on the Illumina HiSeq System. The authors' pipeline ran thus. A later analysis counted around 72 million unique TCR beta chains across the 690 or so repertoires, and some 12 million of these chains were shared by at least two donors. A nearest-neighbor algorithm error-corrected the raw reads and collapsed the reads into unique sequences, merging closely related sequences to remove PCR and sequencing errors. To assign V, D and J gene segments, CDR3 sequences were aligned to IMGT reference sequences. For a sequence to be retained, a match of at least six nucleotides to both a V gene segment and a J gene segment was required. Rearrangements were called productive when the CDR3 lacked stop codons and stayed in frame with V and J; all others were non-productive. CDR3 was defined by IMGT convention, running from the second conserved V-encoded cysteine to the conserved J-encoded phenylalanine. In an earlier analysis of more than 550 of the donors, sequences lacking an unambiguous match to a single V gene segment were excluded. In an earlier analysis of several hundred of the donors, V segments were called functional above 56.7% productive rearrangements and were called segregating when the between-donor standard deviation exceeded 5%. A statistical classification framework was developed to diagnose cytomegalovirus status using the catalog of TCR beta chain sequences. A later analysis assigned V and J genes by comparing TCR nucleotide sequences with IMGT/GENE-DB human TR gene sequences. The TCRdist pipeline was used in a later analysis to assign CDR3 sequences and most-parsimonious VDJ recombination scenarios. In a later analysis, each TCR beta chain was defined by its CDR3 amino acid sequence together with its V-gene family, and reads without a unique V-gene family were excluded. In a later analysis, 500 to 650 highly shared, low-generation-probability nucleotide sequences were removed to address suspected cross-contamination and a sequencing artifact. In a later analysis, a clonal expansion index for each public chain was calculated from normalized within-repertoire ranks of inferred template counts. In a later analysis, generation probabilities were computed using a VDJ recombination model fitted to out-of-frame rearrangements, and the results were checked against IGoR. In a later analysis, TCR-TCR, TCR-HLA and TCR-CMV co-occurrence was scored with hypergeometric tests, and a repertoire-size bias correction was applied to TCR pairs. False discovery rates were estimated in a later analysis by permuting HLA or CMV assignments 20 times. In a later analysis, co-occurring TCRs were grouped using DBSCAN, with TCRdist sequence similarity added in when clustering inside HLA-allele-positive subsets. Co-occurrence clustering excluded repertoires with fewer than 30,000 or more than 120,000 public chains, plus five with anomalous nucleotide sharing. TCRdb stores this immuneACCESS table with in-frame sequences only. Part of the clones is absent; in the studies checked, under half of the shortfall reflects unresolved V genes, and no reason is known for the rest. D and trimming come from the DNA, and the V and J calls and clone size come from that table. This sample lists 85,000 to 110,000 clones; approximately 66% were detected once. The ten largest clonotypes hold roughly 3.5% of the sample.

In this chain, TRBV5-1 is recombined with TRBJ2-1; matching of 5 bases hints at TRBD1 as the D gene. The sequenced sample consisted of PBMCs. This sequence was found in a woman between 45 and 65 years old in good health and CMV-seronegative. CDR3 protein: CASSLQGAHNEQFF. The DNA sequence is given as TGCGCCAGCAGCTTGCAGGGTGCACACAATGAGCAGTTCTTC. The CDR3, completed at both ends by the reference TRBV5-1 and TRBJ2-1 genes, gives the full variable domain KAGVTQTPRYLIKTRGQQVTLSCSPISGHRSVSWYQQTPGQGLQFLFEYFSETQRNKGNFPGRFSGRQFSNSRSEMNVSTLELGDSALYLCASSLQGAHNEQFFGPGTRLTVL.